The 25 T cell receptor beta chains below all came from one sample that was sequenced in a study of shared clonotypes between healthy human individuals (dated by TCRdb to 2020 to 2022). CD8 naive samples were obtained by positive selection for CCR7 among CD45RO-negative cells, yielding a CD45RA+CCR7+ population from which TemRA cells were excluded. The library was prepared using the immunoSEQ multiplex PCR assay. TCRdb stores this immuneACCESS table with in-frame sequences only. Part of the clones is absent; in the studies checked, under half of the shortfall reflects unresolved V genes, and no reason is known for the rest. The sample contains around 2,000,000 clones, approximately 95% of them found a single time. 0.9% to 1.3% of the sample is taken by the ten largest. The sequenced sample was naive CD8+ T cells sorted from blood. This specimen's cell subset or site label, per the study, means: CD45RA+CCR7+. Source of these receptors: a man aged 18-30 years in good health.

The chain recombines TRBV5-6 with TRBJ1-2; D gene uncertain. CDR1 is SGHDT, CDR2 YYEEEE, per germline. V was pared by 0 bases and J by 6 bases, with 9 bases between. The CDR3 loop spans 13 amino acids. CDR3: CASSLGQVHGYTF. The CDR3 bases are TGTGCCAGCAGCTTGGGGCAAGTTCATGGCTACACCTTC.

The chain carries TRBV4-3 and TRBJ1-1, with a weak D call TRBD1 (5 bases). The CDR3 runs 16 residues. The germline gives CDR1 LGHNA, CDR2 YSLEER. V was cut by 1 base and J by 1 base, with 13 bases left in between. In DNA, the CDR3 is TGCGCCAGCAGCCAAGGGATCGCCAGGGAGAACACTGAAGCTTTCTTT. Translation gives CASSQGIARENTEAFF.

The genes are TRBV27 and TRBJ2-1, with D possibly TRBD1 on 6 matching bases. Trimming removed 6 bases at V and 7 bases at J, with 16 bases between. The CDR3 sequence is 14 residues long. Germline assignment: CDR1 MNHEY and CDR2 SMNVEV (reference sequence). CDR3 in DNA: TGTGCCAGCAGCCGGCTACTGACAGGAAATGAGCAGTTCTTC. Encoded protein: CASSRLLTGNEQFF.

The chain has TRBV28 and TRBJ2-5; D call uncertain. From germline, CDR1 is MDHEN and CDR2 SYDVKM. V was clipped by 4 bases and J by 1 base, with 13 bases between them. This CDR3 is 15 amino acids long. CDR3 in DNA: TGTGCCAGCAGTTATCCTAAGGCAGCCCAAGAGACCCAGTACTTC. Translation gives CASSYPKAAQETQYF.

The chain links TRBV15 to TRBJ2-1, with 12 bases matching TRBD2. This CDR3 is 13 amino acids long. The V gene end was trimmed by 11 bases and the J gene end by 4 bases; junction bases not matched to a gene: 3. Germline CDR1 LNHNV, CDR2 YYDKDF (reference sequence). CDR3 bases: TGTGCCGTAACTAGCGGGGGGTACAATGAGCAGTTCTTC. Translating it yields CAVTSGGYNEQFF.

The CDR3 region has the DNA TGTGCCAGTAGTATAGGGGCGGCTCTCCATCAGCCCCAGCATTTT. This encodes CASSIGAALHQPQHF. The chain recombines TRBV19 with TRBJ1-5; no clear D. Per germline, CDR1 LNHDA and CDR2 SQIVND (reference sequence). V was clipped by 1 base and J by 5 bases, with 12 bases between them. The CDR3 contains 15 residues.

The V gene is TRBV7-2, the J gene TRBJ2-5, with D unresolved. The V end was cut by 6 bases, the J end by 2 bases, with 13 bases between. Germline values: CDR1 SGHTA, CDR2 FQGNSA. This CDR3 is 14 amino acids long. CDR3 residues: CASRSRLDQETQYF. The CDR3 region has the DNA TGTGCCAGCAGAAGCCGACTGGATCAAGAGACCCAGTACTTC.

The V and J genes are TRBV7-3 and TRBJ2-7; TRBD1 aligns across 7 bases. This CDR3 contains 15 residues. V lost 4 bases and J lost 2; bases outside the gene matches: 8. Germline CDR1 and CDR2: SGHTA and FQGTGA. As DNA, the CDR3 is TGTGCCAGCAGCTCCGACAGGGTAAAGACCTACGAGCAGTACTTC. Translated: CASSSDRVKTYEQYF.

The chain couples TRBV6-1 to TRBJ1-2, with D possibly matching TRBD1 (6 bases). V was cut by 6 bases and J by 4 bases, with 15 bases left in between. The CDR3 length is 14 residues. Germline V lookup: CDR1 MNHNS, CDR2 SASEGT. The CDR3 DNA follows: TGTGCCAGCAGACCCATTGGGGGCGGCTATGGCTACACCTTC. Amino acids: CASRPIGGGYGYTF.

Remarks on this clone: Since a much larger clone is just one base distant, this may be a read error. The conserved phenylalanine or tryptophan is not found at the CDR3 terminus, so this likely reflects a read error. The chain is built from TRBV30 and TRBJ1-2; D is uncertain. Trimming took 2 bases from V and 8 from J, leaving 12 bases between them. The germline gives CDR1 GTSNPN, CDR2 SVGIG (reference sequence). This CDR3 has 12 residues. As DNA, the CDR3 is TGTGCCTGGAGTCGCGCGGTGGAGGGCTACACCTTA. Encoded protein: CAWSRAVEGYTL.

This clone was recorded only once. The chain recombines TRBV13 with TRBJ2-7; 10 bases match TRBD2. Germline V gene lookup returns CDR1 PRHDT and CDR2 FYEKMQ (reference sequence). V dropped 8 bases and J dropped 1; count of bases not matched to a gene: 8. This CDR3 is built from 15 residues. The DNA of the CDR3 is TGTGCCAGCGGGGACCAGCGGGAGGGTTCCTACGAGCAGTACTTC. Its translation: CASGDQREGSYEQYF.

In this sample, this clone turned up once. The DNA for the CDR3 is TGTGCCAGCAGCCCTGGTCCGCTAGCGGGCTACGAGCAGTACTTC. The encoded protein is CASSPGPLAGYEQYF. The chain has TRBV5-4 and TRBJ2-7; 8 bases fit TRBD2. The CDR3 runs to 15 residues. With V trimmed by 4 bases and J by 3 bases, 9 bases remained unmatched. Germline CDR1 and CDR2: SGHNT and YYREEE (reference sequence).

The chain recombines TRBV7-8 with TRBJ1-5; tentative D call: TRBD1 (6 bases). Trimming removed 5 bases from V and 5 bases from J, with 13 bases in between. In germline, CDR1 is SGHVS, CDR2 FQNEAQ. The CDR3 has 14 amino acids. CDR3 sequence reads: CASSHREGDQPQHF. Here the CDR3 DNA reads TGTGCCAGCAGCCACCGTGAGGGGGATCAGCCCCAGCATTTT.

This clone was observed a single time. The chain has TRBV5-1 and TRBJ1-2; D uncertain. Germline CDR1 SGHRS, CDR2 YFSETQ. Trimming took 1 base from V and 6 from J, leaving 13 bases between them. The CDR3 covers 14 residues. The CDR3: CASSLRGVMDGYTF. CDR3 nucleotides: TGCGCCAGCAGCTTGCGGGGAGTAATGGATGGCTACACCTTC.

This chain joins TRBV6-5 and TRBJ2-7; 8 nucleotides line up with TRBD1. J was trimmed by 5 bases and V by 2 bases; bases with no gene match: 2. Germline assignment: CDR1 MNHEY and CDR2 SVGAGI. The CDR3 is 13 amino acids. The CDR3 region is CASSYETGDEQYF. CDR3 nucleotides: TGTGCCAGCAGTTACGAGACAGGGGACGAGCAGTACTTC.

This clone showed up just once. The rearrangement joins TRBV11-2 to TRBJ2-5; 12 bases line up with TRBD1. The V segment lost 5 bases and the J segment 6 bases; nucleotides outside the gene matches: 13. The CDR3 extends over 17 amino acids. CDR1 is SGHAT and CDR2 is FQNNGV in the germline V gene. As DNA, the CDR3 is TGTGCCAGCAGCCTCCATCCCGGGACAGGGGGCGCGCAGACCCAGTACTTC. This sequence encodes CASSLHPGTGGAQTQYF.

This clone was seen a few times. The genes are TRBV6-5 and TRBJ2-5, with D possibly being TRBD1 or TRBD2 (5 bases each). Germline values: CDR1 MNHEY, CDR2 SVGAGI. This CDR3 comprises 15 residues. The V gene lost 1 base and the J gene lost 3 bases, with 12 bases spanning the gap. The CDR3 DNA follows: TGTGCCAGCAGTTACTGGGCCGGGGCTAAAGAGACCCAGTACTTC. This codes for CASSYWAGAKETQYF.

About this clone: The junction and the germline gene differ at one end; a read error may be behind it. The chain couples TRBV7-7 to TRBJ2-2; 15 bases line up with TRBD2. The CDR3 has 16 amino acids. Looked up from germline, CDR1 is SSHAT and CDR2 is FNYEAQ (reference sequence). CDR3 loop: CASSSGLAGGHGELFF. In DNA, the CDR3 is TGTGCTAGCAGCTCGGGACTAGCGGGAGGTCACGGGGAGCTGTTTTTT.

In nucleotides, the CDR3 is TGTGCCAGCAGCTACGACCCCCGGACATTACGGGGGTACGAGCAGTACTTC. This codes for CASSYDPRTLRGYEQYF. The V call is TRBV11-2, the J call TRBJ2-7, with D tentatively TRBD2 (6 bases). Trimming removed 4 bases from V and 4 bases from J, with 23 bases in between. The CDR3 has 17 residues. Germline lookup yields CDR1 SGHAT and CDR2 FQNNGV.

The chain uses TRBV9 and TRBJ2-7; D ambiguous. Trimming shortened V by 0 bases and J by 2 bases, and 9 bases separated the two germline ends. The CDR3 runs 14 residues. The germline V gene encodes CDR1 SGDLS and CDR2 YYNGEE. The CDR3: CASSVDGYTYEQYF. The CDR3 region has the DNA TGTGCCAGCAGCGTAGACGGGTACACCTACGAGCAGTACTTC.

Comment on this clone: The sample has other DNA sequences that encode this CDR3 too. The chain has TRBV27 and TRBJ2-6, with D hard to call. V lost 0 bases and J 0 bases, leaving 3 bases between the germline ends. There are 15 residues in the CDR3. The germline V gene encodes CDR1 MNHEY and CDR2 SMNVEV (reference sequence). The CDR3 bases are TGTGCCAGCAGTTTATCAAGCTCTGGGGCCAACGTCCTGACTTTC. Residues: CASSLSSSGANVLTF.

V usage is TRBV4-3 and J usage is TRBJ2-7, with TRBD2 matching 8 bases. Germline V gene data show CDR1 as LGHNA and CDR2 as YSLEER. The CDR3 sequence is 18 residues long. The V and J ends lost 0 bases and 3 bases, in that order; junction bases with no gene match: 13. CDR3 DNA sequence: TGCGCCAGCAGCCAAGACGCCAGCGGGAGTGGTTTAATCTACGAGCAGTACTTC. It is translated as CASSQDASGSGLIYEQYF.

This rearrangement joins TRBV27 to TRBJ2-7, with D tentatively TRBD1 (6 bases). Germline lookup yields CDR1 MNHEY and CDR2 SMNVEV (reference sequence). There are 15 residues in the CDR3. Trimming took off 10 bases at V and 3 bases at J, with 22 bases between the two ends. CDR3 DNA: TGTGCCACCGGGTTCGGCCAGGGGCTCCACTACGAGCAGTACTTC. Its translation: CATGFGQGLHYEQYF.

The CDR3, as DNA: TGCAGCGTTGGTCGGGGGGAAGGTGGCTACACCTTC. Its protein product is CSVGRGEGGYTF. The genes are TRBV29-1 and TRBJ1-2; D may be TRBD1 (5 bases). V was pared by 4 bases and J by 7 bases, with 13 bases between. The germline gives CDR1 SQVTM, CDR2 ANQGSEA. This CDR3 spans 12 amino acids.

This clone was detected only once. V and J are TRBV6-6 and TRBJ2-5, with D hard to call. The CDR3 loop spans 15 amino acids. V was clipped by 1 base and J by 1 base, with 10 bases between them. The germline V gene encodes CDR1 MNHNY and CDR2 SVGAGI (reference sequence). The CDR3 is CASSYFLSGQETQYF. The CDR3 nucleotides read TGTGCCAGCAGTTACTTCCTTAGTGGCCAAGAGACCCAGTACTTC.